One and the same sample provided the 10 T cell receptor beta chains below, sequenced in a study of T cell repertoires in cytomegalovirus infection. TCRdb independently ran MiXCR on the reads; one entry per CDR3 protein. The table shows around 450,000 distinct CDR3 sequences, with 25% to 40% occurring only once. Sequencing was carried out using PBMCs. The receptors shown here come from a human donor in good health (CMV status not recorded). Some clones in this sample may be carry-over from other donors' samples.

This clonotype appeared many times. V gene TRBV7-8 combines with J gene TRBJ1-2, with 7 bases aligning to TRBD1. CDR1 is SGHVS and CDR2 is FQNEAQ in the germline V gene. The CDR3 covers 13 residues. V trimming: 4 bases; J trimming: 3 bases; junction bases outside the gene matches: 2. The CDR3 DNA sequence: TGTGCCAGCAGCTCCGGGACAGACTATGGCTACACCTTC. Translation: CASSSGTDYGYTF.

There are a few counts of this clonotype. The J gene is TRBJ2-1, the V gene TRBV5-1; 12 bases map to TRBD2. Germline V gene lookup returns CDR1 SGHRS and CDR2 YFSETQ. The junction had 4 bases not matched to a gene; V was cut back by 3 bases and J by 0 bases. The CDR3 has 17 residues. In DNA, the CDR3 is TGCGCCAGCAGCTCCGGACTAGCGGGGACCTCCTACAATGAGCAGTTCTTC. Amino acid sequence: CASSSGLAGTSYNEQFF.

The chain combines TRBV5-6 with TRBJ1-3, with unresolved D. V lost 2 bases and J 4 bases, leaving 10 bases between the germline ends. The CDR3 is 14 residues long. The germline CDR1 and CDR2 sequences are SGHDT and YYEEEE. The CDR3 bases are TGTGCCAGCAGCTTCCAGGTGACGGGAAACACCATATATTTT. This translates into CASSFQVTGNTIYF.

CDR3 sequence: CASSKVHLVGYTEAFF. Written as DNA, the CDR3 is TGTGCCAGTAGTAAAGTACACCTTGTTGGGTACACTGAAGCTTTCTTT. V usage is TRBV19 and J usage is TRBJ1-1; the D is unclear. Trimming pared 4 bases from V and 3 bases from J, leaving 18 bases between. Germline assignment: CDR1 LNHDA and CDR2 SQIVND (reference sequence). This CDR3 region has 16 residues.

The chain is built from TRBV11-1 and TRBJ1-6; D uncertain. The CDR3 has 14 amino acids. Trimming pared 2 bases from V and 7 bases from J, leaving 9 bases between. In germline, CDR1 is SGHAT, CDR2 FQDESV (reference sequence). CDR3 in DNA: TGTGCCAGCAGCTTACTGCGAGGGAATTCACCCCTCCACTTT. Residues: CASSLLRGNSPLHF.

This clonotype was seen only a few times. The gene calls are TRBV7-2 and TRBJ2-7, with D uncertain. The germline CDR1 and CDR2 sequences are SGHTA and FQGNSA. Trimming left V 0 bases short and J 6 bases short, with 3 bases between. This CDR3 spans 11 amino acids. CDR3 sequence reads: CASSLAIEQYF. The CDR3 DNA reads TGTGCCAGCAGCTTAGCGATCGAGCAGTACTTC.

This clonotype was detected many times. The chain is built from TRBV7-6 and TRBJ1-4, with D hard to call. V gave up 2 bases and J gave up 0 bases, with 16 bases separating them. The V gene's germline CDR1 is SGHVS and CDR2 FNYEAQ. This CDR3 comprises 18 residues. CDR3 residues: CASSLSPRHKSTNEKLFF. Written as DNA, the CDR3 is TGTGCCAGCAGCTTATCCCCGAGACATAAGTCAACTAATGAAAAACTGTTTTTT.

This clonotype came up a few times. The V and J genes are TRBV19 and TRBJ1-5; D is uncertain. Trimming pared 8 bases from V and 0 bases from J, leaving 11 bases between. Germline CDR1 is LNHDA and CDR2 is SQIVND (reference sequence). The CDR3 is 14 residues long. The CDR3 nucleotides read TGTGCCAGTGGTCCGGTTGATAGCAATCAGCCCCAGCATTTT. Translated: CASGPVDSNQPQHF.

The rearrangement links TRBV7-2 to TRBJ2-4; D may match TRBD1 or TRBD2 (5 bases each). Trimming took off 5 bases at V and 8 bases at J, with 13 bases between the two ends. Germline loops: CDR1 SGHTA, CDR2 FQGNSA. The CDR3 totals 13 residues. This CDR3 is CASSKNQGDIQYF. CDR3 DNA: TGTGCCAGCAGCAAGAACCAGGGAGACATTCAGTACTTC. Full variable domain (outside the CDR3, taken from reference TRBV7-2 and TRBJ2-4): GAGVSQSPSNKVTEKGKDVELRCDPISGHTALYWYRQSLGQGLEFLIYFQGNSAPDKSGLPSDRFSAERTGGSVSTLTIQRTQQEDSAVYLCASSKNQGDIQYFGAGTRLSVL.

In this sample, this clonotype turned up many times. V usage is TRBV28 and J usage is TRBJ1-5; weak D call: TRBD1 (6 bases). The CDR3 loop spans 13 amino acids. V lost 5 bases to trimming and J lost 4 bases, with 9 bases between them. The germline gives CDR1 MDHEN, CDR2 SYDVKM. The CDR3 DNA reads as TGTGCCAGCAGTCCGGACAGAAATCAGCCCCAGCATTTT. Encoded protein: CASSPDRNQPQHF.